This TCR beta chain appears in the sequencing data of a study of blood T cell repertoires in COVID-19. As for the study in general: The study drew acute and convalescent COVID-19 samples from the United States, Italy and Spain. Sample material is recorded as cDNA or gDNA derived from T cells, B-cell-depleted T cells, or PBMCs.

Per the original methods: Scientists estimated how many nucleated cells there were by amplifying reference gene primers. Sequencing used immunoSEQ multiplex PCR; TCRdb keeps in-frame clones, though not all of them. That table furnishes V, J and clone size, whereas the DNA furnished D and trimming. The sample includes approximately 50,000 clones, about 78% seen only once; the top ten take roughly a fifth. Germline V gene lookup returns CDR1 LNHDA and CDR2 SQIVND (reference sequence). Trimming took 4 bases from V and 3 from J, leaving 9 bases between them. The CDR3 consists of 13 residues. V is TRBV19 and J is TRBJ1-2, with D possibly being TRBD1 (6 bases). Material for sequencing was peripheral blood. The source of this sequence is a man aged 45-65 years with active or convalescent COVID-19. CDR3 in amino acids: CASSTGVYYGYTF. The CDR3 nucleotides are TGTGCCAGTAGTACAGGGGTCTACTATGGCTACACCTTC.